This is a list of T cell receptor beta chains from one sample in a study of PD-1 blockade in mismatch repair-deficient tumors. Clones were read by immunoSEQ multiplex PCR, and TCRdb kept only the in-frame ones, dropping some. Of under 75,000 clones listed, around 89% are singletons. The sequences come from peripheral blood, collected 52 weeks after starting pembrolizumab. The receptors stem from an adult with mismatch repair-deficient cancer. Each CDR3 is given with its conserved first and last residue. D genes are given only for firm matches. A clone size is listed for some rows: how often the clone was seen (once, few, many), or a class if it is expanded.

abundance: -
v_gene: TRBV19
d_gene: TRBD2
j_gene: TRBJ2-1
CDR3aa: CASNTLAGGYNEQFF
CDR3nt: TGTGCCAGCAACACTCTAGCGGGAGGTTACAATGAGCAGTTCTTC

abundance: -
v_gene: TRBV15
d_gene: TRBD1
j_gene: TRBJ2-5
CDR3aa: CATSRGGQDETQYF
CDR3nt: TGTGCCACCAGCAGAGGGGGACAGGACGAGACCCAGTACTTC

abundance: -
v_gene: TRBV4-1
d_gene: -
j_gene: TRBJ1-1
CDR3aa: CASSQVDLIIWNTEAFF
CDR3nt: TGCGCCAGCAGCCAAGTTGACTTGATCATATGGAACACTGAAGCTTTCTTT

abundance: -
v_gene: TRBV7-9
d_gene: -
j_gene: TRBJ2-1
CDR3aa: CASSSRVGAYNEQFF
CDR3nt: TGTGCCAGCAGCTCCAGGGTGGGAGCCTACAATGAGCAGTTCTTC

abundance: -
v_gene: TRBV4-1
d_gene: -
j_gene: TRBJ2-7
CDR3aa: CASSQVAGSSHYEQYF
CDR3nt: TGCGCCAGCAGCCAAGTGGCGGGCAGCTCCCACTACGAGCAGTACTTC

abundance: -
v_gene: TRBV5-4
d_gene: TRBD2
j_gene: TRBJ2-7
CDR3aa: CASSSGSGRRDEQYF
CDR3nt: TGTGCCAGCAGCTCAGGCTCCGGGAGGAGGGACGAGCAGTACTTC

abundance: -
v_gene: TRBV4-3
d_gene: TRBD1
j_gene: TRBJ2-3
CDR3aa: CASSPRQGRTDTQYF
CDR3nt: TGCGCCAGCAGCCCCCGACAGGGACGCACAGATACGCAGTATTTT

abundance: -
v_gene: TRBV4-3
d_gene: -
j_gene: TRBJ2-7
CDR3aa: CASSQDSFTGRSYEQYF
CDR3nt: TGCGCCAGCAGCCAAGATTCATTTACGGGACGGAGCTACGAGCAGTACTTC

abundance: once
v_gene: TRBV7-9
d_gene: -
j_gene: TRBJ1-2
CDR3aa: CASSLGAGDYGYTF
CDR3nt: TGTGCCAGCAGCTTGGGGGCAGGGGACTATGGCTACACCTTC

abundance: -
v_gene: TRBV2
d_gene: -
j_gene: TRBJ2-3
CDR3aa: CALMDKSTDTQYF
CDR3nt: TGTGCCCTTATGGACAAAAGCACAGATACGCAGTATTTT

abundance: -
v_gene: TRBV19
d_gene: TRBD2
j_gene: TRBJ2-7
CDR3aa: CASRAGSGSHEQYF
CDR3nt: TGTGCCAGTAGGGCCGGTAGCGGGAGCCACGAGCAGTACTTC

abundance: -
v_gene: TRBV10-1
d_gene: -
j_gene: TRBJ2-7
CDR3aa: CASSSDLSTYEQYF
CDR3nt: TGCGCCAGCAGTTCGGACCTTAGCACCTACGAGCAGTACTTC

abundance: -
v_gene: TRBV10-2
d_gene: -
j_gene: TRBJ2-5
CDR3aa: CASSEGVAGLKETQYF
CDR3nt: TGCGCCAGCAGTGAAGGTGTGGCAGGCCTAAAAGAGACCCAGTACTTC

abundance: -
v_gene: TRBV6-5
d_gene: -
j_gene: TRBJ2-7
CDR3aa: CASSYSTAYEQYF
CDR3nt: TGTGCCAGCAGTTACTCGACCGCCTACGAGCAGTACTTC

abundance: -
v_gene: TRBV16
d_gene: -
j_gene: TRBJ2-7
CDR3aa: CASSPDRSYEQYF
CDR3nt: TGTGCCAGCAGTCCTGACAGATCCTACGAGCAGTACTTC

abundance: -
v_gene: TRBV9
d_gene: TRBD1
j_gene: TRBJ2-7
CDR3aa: CASSVDWTGVYEQYF
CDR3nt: TGTGCCAGCAGCGTAGACTGGACAGGGGTCTACGAGCAGTACTTC

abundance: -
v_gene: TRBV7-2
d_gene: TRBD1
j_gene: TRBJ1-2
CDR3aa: CASSFRTGVYGYTF
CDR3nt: TGTGCCAGCAGCTTCCGTACAGGGGTCTATGGCTACACCTTC

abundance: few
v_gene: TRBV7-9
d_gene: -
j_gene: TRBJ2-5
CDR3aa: CASSSGHYEETQYF
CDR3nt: TGTGCCAGCAGCTCGGGCCACTATGAGGAGACCCAGTACTTC

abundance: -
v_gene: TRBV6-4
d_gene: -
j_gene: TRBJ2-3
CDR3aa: CASSDSVVQATDTQYF
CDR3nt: TGTGCCAGCAGTGACTCCGTCGTACAGGCAACAGATACGCAGTATTTT

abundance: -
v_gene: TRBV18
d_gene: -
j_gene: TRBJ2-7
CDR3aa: CASSPRQAHEQYF
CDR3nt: TGTGCCAGCTCACCGAGACAGGCCCACGAGCAGTACTTC

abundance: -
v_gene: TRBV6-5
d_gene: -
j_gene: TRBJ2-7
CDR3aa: CASSYFQGYEQYF
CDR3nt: TGTGCCAGCAGTTATTTCCAGGGCTACGAGCAGTACTTC

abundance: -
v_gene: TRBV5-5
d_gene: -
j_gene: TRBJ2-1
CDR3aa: CASSLIQGSYNEQFF
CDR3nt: TGTGCCAGCAGCTTGATACAGGGTAGTTACAATGAGCAGTTCTTC

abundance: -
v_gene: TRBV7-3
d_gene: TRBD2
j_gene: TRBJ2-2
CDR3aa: CASSLLPLAGVTGELFF
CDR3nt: TGTGCCAGCAGCTTGCTTCCTCTAGCGGGAGTCACCGGGGAGCTGTTTTTT

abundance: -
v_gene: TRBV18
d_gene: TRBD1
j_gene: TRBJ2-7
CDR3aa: CASCTLPGQGYEQYF
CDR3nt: TGTGCCAGCTGTACGCTACCGGGACAGGGCTACGAGCAGTACTTC

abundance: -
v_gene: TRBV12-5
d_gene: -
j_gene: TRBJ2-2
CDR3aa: CASGLVTSVPGELFF
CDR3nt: TGTGCTAGTGGTTTGGTAACAAGCGTCCCCGGGGAGCTGTTTTTT

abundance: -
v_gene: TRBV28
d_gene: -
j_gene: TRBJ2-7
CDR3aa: CASSLGQGLIAGSYEQYF
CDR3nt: TGTGCCAGCAGTTTGGGGCAGGGGCTTATCGCCGGGTCCTACGAGCAGTACTTC

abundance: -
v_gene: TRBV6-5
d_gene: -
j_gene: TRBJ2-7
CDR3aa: CASSYSSPAYEQYF
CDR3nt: TGTGCCAGCAGTTACTCGAGTCCAGCCTACGAGCAGTACTTC

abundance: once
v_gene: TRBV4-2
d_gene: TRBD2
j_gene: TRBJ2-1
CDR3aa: CASSHGLAYNEQFF
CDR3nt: TGTGCCAGCAGCCATGGACTAGCCTACAATGAGCAGTTCTTC

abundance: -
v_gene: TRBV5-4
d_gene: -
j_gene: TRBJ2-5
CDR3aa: CASSFLGYQETQYF
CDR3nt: TGTGCCAGCAGCTTCTTGGGATACCAAGAGACCCAGTACTTC

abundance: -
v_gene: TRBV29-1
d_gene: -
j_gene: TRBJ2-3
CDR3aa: CSVEGGSTDTQYF
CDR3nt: TGCAGCGTTGAGGGGGGTAGCACAGATACGCAGTATTTT

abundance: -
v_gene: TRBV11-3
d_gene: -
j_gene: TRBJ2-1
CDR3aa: CASTIRGEQFF
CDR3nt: TGTGCCAGCACTATACGGGGTGAGCAGTTCTTC

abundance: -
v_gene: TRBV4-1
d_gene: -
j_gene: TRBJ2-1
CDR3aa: CASSRTRLDQNNEQFF
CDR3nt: TGCGCCAGCAGCCGGACCCGCTTGGACCAGAACAATGAGCAGTTCTTC

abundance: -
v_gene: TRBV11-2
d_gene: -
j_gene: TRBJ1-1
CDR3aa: CASSQRIVEGGTEAFF
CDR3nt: TGTGCCAGCAGCCAGAGGATAGTTGAGGGGGGCACTGAAGCTTTCTTT

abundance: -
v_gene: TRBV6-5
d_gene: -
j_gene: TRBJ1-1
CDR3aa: CASSHTGADTEAFF
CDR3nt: TGTGCCAGCAGCCACACCGGGGCCGACACTGAAGCTTTCTTT

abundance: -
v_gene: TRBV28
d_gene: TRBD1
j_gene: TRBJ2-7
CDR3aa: CASSLWGQSSSYEQYF
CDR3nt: TGTGCCAGCAGTTTATGGGGACAGAGTAGCTCCTACGAGCAGTACTTC

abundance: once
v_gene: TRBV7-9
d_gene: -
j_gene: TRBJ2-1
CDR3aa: CAYNEHPSSYNEQFF
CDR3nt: TGTGCCTACAACGAGCATCCGAGCTCCTACAATGAGCAGTTCTTC

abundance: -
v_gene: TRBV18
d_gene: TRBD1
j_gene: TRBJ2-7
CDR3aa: CASSRGTGQLYEQYF
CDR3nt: TGTGCCAGCTCACGCGGGACAGGTCAACTCTACGAGCAGTACTTC

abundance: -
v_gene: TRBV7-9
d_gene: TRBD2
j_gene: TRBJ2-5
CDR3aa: CASSPPGGNF
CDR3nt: TGTGCCAGCAGCCCGCCGGGGGGGAACTTC

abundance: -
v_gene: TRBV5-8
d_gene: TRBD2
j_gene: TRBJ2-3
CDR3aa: CASSLRALAGLDTQYF
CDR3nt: TGTGCCAGCAGCCTGCGGGCGCTAGCGGGTTTAGATACGCAGTATTTT

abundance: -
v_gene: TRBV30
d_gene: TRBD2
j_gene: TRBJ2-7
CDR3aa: CAWSVPPRLARTYEQYF
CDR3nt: TGTGCCTGGAGTGTACCCCCTCGACTAGCCAGGACCTACGAGCAGTACTTC

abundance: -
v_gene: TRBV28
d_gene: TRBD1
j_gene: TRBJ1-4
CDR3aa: CASQEQGNEKLFF
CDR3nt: TGTGCCAGCCAGGAACAGGGGAACGAAAAACTGTTTTTT

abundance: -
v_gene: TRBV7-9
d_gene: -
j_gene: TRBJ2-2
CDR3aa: CASSPSQGQNTGELFF
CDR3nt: TGTGCCAGCAGCCCGTCCCAGGGACAGAACACCGGGGAGCTGTTTTTT

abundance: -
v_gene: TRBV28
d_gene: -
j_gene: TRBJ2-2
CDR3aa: CASSTFRVPNTGELFF
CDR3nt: TGTGCCAGCAGCACATTCCGGGTTCCCAACACCGGGGAGCTGTTTTTT

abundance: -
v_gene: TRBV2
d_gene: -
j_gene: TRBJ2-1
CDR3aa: CASSERVFHNEQFF
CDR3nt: TGTGCCAGCAGTGAGCGGGTCTTCCACAATGAGCAGTTCTTC

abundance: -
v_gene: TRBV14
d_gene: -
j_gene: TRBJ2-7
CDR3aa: CASSQEATPSYEQYF
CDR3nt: TGTGCCAGCAGCCAAGAGGCTACGCCCTCCTACGAGCAGTACTTC

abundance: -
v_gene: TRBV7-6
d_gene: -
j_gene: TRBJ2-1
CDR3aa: CASSLGTNNEQFF
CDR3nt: TGTGCCAGCAGCTTAGGGACTAACAATGAGCAGTTCTTC

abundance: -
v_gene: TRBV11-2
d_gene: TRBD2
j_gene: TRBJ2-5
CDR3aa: CASSTLGLQAGGTQETQYF
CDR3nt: TGTGCCAGCAGCACCCTCGGGCTACAAGCGGGAGGGACTCAAGAGACCCAGTACTTC

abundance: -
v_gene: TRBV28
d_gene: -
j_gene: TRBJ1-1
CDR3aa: CASSLGLAGGGTEAFF
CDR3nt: TGTGCCAGCAGTTTAGGTTTAGCGGGAGGCGGCACTGAAGCTTTCTTT

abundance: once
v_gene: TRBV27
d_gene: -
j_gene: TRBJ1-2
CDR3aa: CASSLSGYNYGYTF
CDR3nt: TGTGCCAGCAGTTTATCAGGGTACAACTATGGCTACACCTTC

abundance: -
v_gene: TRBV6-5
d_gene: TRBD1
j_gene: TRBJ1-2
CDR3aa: CASSYGDRVYGYTF
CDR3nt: TGTGCCAGCAGTTACGGGGACAGGGTTTATGGCTACACCTTC

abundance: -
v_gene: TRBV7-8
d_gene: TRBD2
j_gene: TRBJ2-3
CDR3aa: CASSLTQGLALTDTQYF
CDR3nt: TGTGCCAGCAGCTTAACTCAGGGACTAGCGCTTACAGATACGCAGTATTTT

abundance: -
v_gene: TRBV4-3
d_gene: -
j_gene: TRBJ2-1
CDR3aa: CASSQGFGTYNEQFF
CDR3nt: TGCGCCAGCAGCCAGGGCTTCGGGACTTACAATGAGCAGTTCTTC

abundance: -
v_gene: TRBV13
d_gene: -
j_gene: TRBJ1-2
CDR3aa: CASSIEAGVDYGYTF
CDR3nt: TGTGCCAGCAGTATAGAGGCCGGGGTAGACTATGGCTACACCTTC

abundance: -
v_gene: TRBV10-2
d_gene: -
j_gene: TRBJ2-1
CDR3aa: CASSELLNSYNEQFF
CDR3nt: TGCGCCAGCAGTGAGTTACTAAACTCCTACAATGAGCAGTTCTTC

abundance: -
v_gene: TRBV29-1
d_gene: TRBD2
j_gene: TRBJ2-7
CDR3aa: CSVEEGRLAGGYEQYF
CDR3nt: TGCAGCGTTGAAGAGGGACGACTAGCGGGAGGCTACGAGCAGTACTTC